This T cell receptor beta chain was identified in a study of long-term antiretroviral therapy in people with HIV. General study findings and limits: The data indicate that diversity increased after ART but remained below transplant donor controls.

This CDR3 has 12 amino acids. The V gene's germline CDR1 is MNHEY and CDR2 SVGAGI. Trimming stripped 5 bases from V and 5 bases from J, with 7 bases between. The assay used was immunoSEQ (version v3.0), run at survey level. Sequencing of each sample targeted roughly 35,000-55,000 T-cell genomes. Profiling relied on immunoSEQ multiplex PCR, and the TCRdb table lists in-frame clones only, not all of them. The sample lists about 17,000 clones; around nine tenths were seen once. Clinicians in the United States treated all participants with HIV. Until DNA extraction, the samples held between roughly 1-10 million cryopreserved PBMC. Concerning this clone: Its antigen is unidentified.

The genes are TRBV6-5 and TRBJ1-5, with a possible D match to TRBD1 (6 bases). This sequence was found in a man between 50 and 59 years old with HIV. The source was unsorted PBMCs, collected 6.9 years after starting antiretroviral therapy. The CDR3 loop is CASSPGDQPQHF. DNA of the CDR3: TGTGCCAGCAGTCCAGGGGATCAGCCCCAGCATTTT.